This TCR beta chain emerged from a study of CD8 T cells in Susac syndrome. V lost 5 bases, J lost 2 bases, and 6 bases stayed unmatched. The CDR3 extends over 15 amino acids. From germline, CDR1 is SEHNR and CDR2 FQNEAQ (reference sequence). The T cells that were sequenced for TCR beta were CD8+ and CD4+ cells from blood. Reverse transcription of about 0.45 to 1 ug RNA was performed with random hexamers. An immunoSEQ multiplex PCR generated amplified TCR beta CDR3 products spanning 54 Vbeta and 13 Jbeta. TCRdb redid the calling of the immunoSEQ multiplex PCR reads with MiXCR, one entry per CDR3 protein. This sample has around 130,000 distinct CDR3 sequences, with roughly 96% found just once.

Sequenced input: CD4+ T cells from PBMCs. V gene TRBV7-9 combines with J gene TRBJ2-7; TRBD2 agrees at 10 bases. The TCR comes from a human donor in good health. The CDR3: CASSPPGTSAYEQYF. As DNA, the CDR3 is TGTGCCAGCAGCCCCCCCGGGACTAGCGCCTACGAGCAGTACTTC.